These 10 T cell receptor beta chains were all obtained from the same sample, sequenced in a study of CD8 T cells in Susac syndrome. Random hexamers primed reverse transcription of about 0.5 to 1 ug RNA. Using its own MiXCR run on the immunoSEQ multiplex PCR reads, TCRdb lists one record per CDR3 protein. Among some 300,000 distinct CDR3 sequences listed, approximately 90% were seen once. Sequencing input: CD8+ T cells from PBMCs. The receptor set was obtained from a human donor with multiple sclerosis.

J is TRBJ1-1 and V is TRBV4-1; D might be TRBD1 (6 bases). Germline V gives CDR1 MGHRA, CDR2 YSYEKL. V gave up 1 base and J gave up 4 bases, with 13 bases separating them. CDR3 length: 15 amino acids. This CDR3 is CASSQARIGGTEAFF. CDR3 bases: TGCGCCAGCAGCCAAGCAAGAATAGGGGGCACTGAAGCTTTCTTT.

The rearrangement uses TRBV30 and TRBJ2-7; TRBD1 aligns across 8 bases. V gave up 0 bases and J gave up 3 bases; unmatched junction bases: 7. CDR1 and CDR2 (germline): GTSNPN, SVGIG (reference sequence). CDR3 length: 15 residues. CDR3 loop: CAWSVRTGRFYEQYF. The CDR3, as DNA: TGTGCCTGGAGTGTTAGGACAGGGAGGTTCTACGAGCAGTACTTC.

This clonotype was detected once. This chain uses TRBV7-9 with TRBJ1-2; 8 nucleotides align to TRBD1. V lost 6 bases and J lost 8; bases outside the gene matches: 11. Germline-derived CDR1 and CDR2 are SEHNR and FQNEAQ (reference sequence). This CDR3 contains 14 residues. CDR3 residues: CASSSPGQGYGYTF. As DNA, the CDR3 is TGTGCCAGCAGTTCCCCTGGACAGGGCTACGGCTACACCTTC.

The CDR3 sequence: CASSEQGSAIAFF. CDR3 DNA: TGTGCCAGCAGCGAACAGGGTTCGGCGATCGCTTTCTTT. The chain is built from TRBV11-2 and TRBJ1-1, with a weak D call TRBD1 (6 bases). This CDR3 region has 13 residues. V lost 5 bases and J lost 11, with 18 bases in between. Germline V CDR1 and CDR2: SGHAT, FQNNGV.

This clonotype came up once. V is TRBV19 and J is TRBJ2-6; D unclear. The CDR3 spans 15 residues. Germline V CDR1 and CDR2: LNHDA, SQIVND (reference sequence). Trimming removed 3 bases at V and 1 base at J, with 7 bases between. The chain's CDR3 is CASSMSGSGANVLTF. The CDR3 nucleotides are TGTGCCAGTAGTATGAGTGGGTCTGGGGCCAACGTCCTGACTTTC. Drawing the rest from reference TRBV19 and TRBJ2-6, the complete variable domain is DGGITQSPKYLFRKEGQNVTLSCEQNLNHDAMYWYRQDPGQGLRLIYYSQIVNDFQKGDIAEGYSVSREKKESFPLTVTSAQKNPTAFYLCASSMSGSGANVLTFGAGSRLTVL.

The V and J genes are TRBV7-3 and TRBJ2-2; D unresolved. The CDR3 contains 14 residues. CDR1 is SGHTA, CDR2 FQGTGA, per germline. The V gene lost 5 bases and the J gene lost 6 bases, with 13 bases spanning the gap. The CDR3 protein is CASSALLGSGELFF. CDR3 nucleotides: TGTGCCAGCAGCGCCCTCCTCGGGTCCGGGGAGCTGTTTTTT.

The V and J genes are TRBV6-5 and TRBJ2-7, with no clear D. Trimming removed 6 bases from V and 2 bases from J, with 11 bases in between. The CDR3 totals 13 residues. CDR1 is MNHEY, CDR2 SVGAGI, per germline. The DNA of the CDR3 is TGTGCCAGCAGAGCTGGAATACCCTACGAGCAGTACTTC. Amino acid sequence: CASRAGIPYEQYF.

This rearrangement joins TRBV29-1 to TRBJ1-4, with no clear D. There are 13 residues in the CDR3. Germline V CDR1 and CDR2: SQVTM, ANQGSEA. V lost 4 bases, J lost 8 bases, and 14 bases lay in between. This CDR3 reads CSVVWVMEEKLFF. As DNA, the CDR3 is TGCAGCGTTGTATGGGTAATGGAGGAAAAACTGTTTTTT.

J is TRBJ2-7 and V is TRBV20-1, with TRBD2 identical over 11 bases. Germline V gene sequence: CDR1 DFQATT, CDR2 SNEGSKA (reference sequence). After removal of 2 bases from V and 6 bases from J, the junction contained 9 bases not matched to a gene. CDR3 size: 15 residues. The CDR3 reads CSARSVGLAVFEQYF. The CDR3 DNA reads TGCAGTGCTAGATCCGTGGGACTAGCGGTTTTCGAGCAGTACTTC.

The CDR3 loop reads CASSADPGTSGYEQYF. CDR3 DNA: TGTGCCAGCAGCGCCGATCCCGGGACTAGTGGTTACGAGCAGTACTTC. The genes are TRBV9 and TRBJ2-7; TRBD2 matches 8 bases. CDR1 is SGDLS, CDR2 YYNGEE, per germline. V shed 3 bases, J shed 4 bases, and the junction held 12 bases outside the gene matches. This CDR3 is 16 amino acids long.